These 18 T cell receptor beta chains were sequenced from one sample in a study of blood T cell repertoires in COVID-19. Assay: immunoSEQ multiplex PCR; the TCRdb copy retains only in-frame clones and omits some. Altogether hundreds of thousands of clones are present, 70% to 90% being singletons, with the ten largest covering approximately 8.1%. The sample comprised peripheral blood. All receptors come from a woman between 45 and 60 years old who had recovered from COVID-19.

The CDR3 loop reads CASSYRGILPYEQYF. The CDR3 nucleotides read TGTGCCAGCAGCTACAGGGGGATTCTTCCATACGAGCAGTACTTC. The chain is built from TRBV27 and TRBJ2-7; 8 positions agree with TRBD1. The ends lost 6 bases at V and 4 bases at J; junction bases unmatched: 11. From germline, CDR1 is MNHEY and CDR2 SMNVEV (reference sequence). The CDR3 runs 15 residues.

The V gene is TRBV2, the J gene TRBJ2-7; TRBD1 agrees at 10 bases. Unmatched junction bases numbered 6, after V lost 8 bases and J lost 2 bases. The germline gives CDR1 SNHLY, CDR2 FYNNEI. The CDR3 length is 14 residues. The CDR3 loop is CASRGQGGTYEQYF. The CDR3 region has the DNA TGTGCCAGCCGAGGACAGGGGGGGACCTACGAGCAGTACTTC. The complete variable domain, with remaining parts taken from reference TRBV2 and TRBJ2-7, reads EPEVTQTPSHQVTQMGQEVILRCVPISNHLYFYWYRQILGQKVEFLVSFYNNEISEKSEIFDDQFSVERPDGSNFTLKIRSTKLEDSAMYFCASRGQGGTYEQYFGPGTRLTVT.

This clone was seen once. This chain uses TRBV5-6 with TRBJ1-2; unclear D gene. Trimming took off 2 bases at V and 4 bases at J, with 9 bases between the two ends. Germline assignment: CDR1 SGHDT and CDR2 YYEEEE. CDR3 length: 13 amino acids. CDR3 region: CASSLKTSYGYTF. CDR3 coding DNA: TGTGCCAGCAGCTTAAAGACTTCCTATGGCTACACCTTC.

The chain uses TRBV28 and TRBJ2-1; 11 bases line up with TRBD2. This CDR3 is built from 16 residues. The trim removed 7 bases at V and 8 bases at J, leaving 13 bases unmatched. In germline, CDR1 is MDHEN, CDR2 SYDVKM. The CDR3 DNA sequence: TGTGCCAGCATCAGACTAGCGGGAACAGGGGGCGATGAGCAGTTCTTC. Protein product: CASIRLAGTGGDEQFF.

The V and J genes are TRBV6-1 and TRBJ1-2, with D possibly being TRBD1 (5 bases). V was pared by 2 bases and J by 4 bases, with 8 bases between. The germline gives CDR1 MNHNS, CDR2 SASEGT. This CDR3 comprises 13 residues. In DNA, the CDR3 is TGTGCCAGCAGTGAACCAGGGCTCTATGGCTACACCTTC. It codes for CASSEPGLYGYTF.

J is TRBJ2-3 and V is TRBV6-2 or TRBV6-3, with D perhaps matching TRBD2 (5 bases). Trimming pared 0 bases from V and 10 bases from J, leaving 11 bases between. CDR1 is MNHEY, CDR2 SVGEGT, per germline. This CDR3 is built from 13 residues. The CDR3 DNA follows: TGTGCCAGCAGTTACTCGGACTCAATGGCGCAGTATTTT. This gives the protein CASSYSDSMAQYF.

The count of this clone is one. V usage is TRBV9 and J usage is TRBJ1-5; D is perhaps TRBD1 (6 bases). Germline lookup yields CDR1 SGDLS and CDR2 YYNGEE. The CDR3 is 15 amino acids. V was shortened by 4 bases and J by 3 bases, with 14 bases between the two germline ends. As DNA, the CDR3 is TGTGCCAGCAGCCCCTGGGGGCAGGTCAATCAGCCCCAGCATTTT. Translation gives CASSPWGQVNQPQHF.

The CDR3 spells CASRRQGAYEQYF. The CDR3 nucleotides read TGTGCCAGCCGAAGACAGGGGGCCTACGAGCAGTACTTC. This sequence joins TRBV6-5 and TRBJ2-7; 9 nucleotides line up with TRBD1. V was clipped by 8 bases and J by 2 bases; unmatched bases: 4. The CDR3 spans 13 residues. Germline loops: CDR1 MNHEY, CDR2 SVGAGI.

This clone came up many times. The gene calls are TRBV28 and TRBJ2-6; TRBD2 agrees at 8 bases. After removal of 6 bases from V and 3 bases from J, the junction contained 10 bases not matched to a gene. Per germline, CDR1 MDHEN and CDR2 SYDVKM. The CDR3 covers 17 residues. Here the CDR3 reads CASSFGLARSGANVLTF. CDR3 nucleotides: TGTGCCAGCAGCTTCGGACTAGCACGAAGTGGGGCCAACGTCCTGACTTTC.

The rearrangement links TRBV28 to TRBJ1-5; 9 nucleotides align to TRBD1. V shed 4 bases and J 4 bases; nucleotides not matched to a gene: 2. Germline CDR1 reads MDHEN; CDR2 reads SYDVKM. The CDR3 spans 14 residues. CDR3 protein: CASSSGTGNQPQHF. The DNA of the CDR3 is TGTGCCAGCAGTTCCGGGACAGGGAATCAGCCCCAGCATTTT.

This clone was counted a few times. This chain joins TRBV3-1 (or the pseudogene TRBV3-2) and TRBJ1-4; D gene uncertain. V was cut by 0 bases and J by 7 bases, with 9 bases left in between. The CDR3 consists of 14 residues. CDR1 and CDR2 (germline): LGHDT, YNNKEL (reference sequence). CDR3 bases: TGTGCCAGCAGCCAAGATCTGGCCAGTGAAAAACTGTTTTTT. Amino acid sequence: CASSQDLASEKLFF.

This chain uses TRBV28 with TRBJ1-2; D is possibly TRBD1 (5 bases). The CDR3 has 12 residues. The germline CDR1 and CDR2 sequences are MDHEN and SYDVKM. The CDR3 spells CVTETGDYGYTF. Here the CDR3 DNA reads TGTGTGACAGAGACTGGTGACTATGGCTACACCTTC.

The chain uses TRBV20-1 and TRBJ1-2, with TRBD1 matching over 7 bases. Trimming took 3 bases from V and 6 from J; bases not matched to a gene: 7. CDR1 DFQATT and CDR2 SNEGSKA come from the germline V gene (reference sequence). The CDR3 loop spans 13 amino acids. The DNA of the CDR3 is TGCAGTGCTAGTAGGGGGCGTATCGATGGCTACACCTTC. Its protein product is CSASRGRIDGYTF.

In its sample, this clone was seen a few times. The rearrangement joins TRBV7-3 to TRBJ2-7; a possible D gene is TRBD1 (6 bases). V was clipped by 2 bases and J by 3 bases, with 11 bases between them. This CDR3 comprises 14 residues. CDR1 is SGHTA, CDR2 FQGTGA, per germline. The CDR3 loop is CASSLGQGNYEQYF. The CDR3 nucleotides are TGTGCCAGCAGCTTAGGGCAGGGGAACTACGAGCAGTACTTC.

The chain couples TRBV10-3 to TRBJ2-5; a possible D gene is TRBD2 (7 bases). In germline, CDR1 is ENHRY, CDR2 SYGVKD. The CDR3 length is 13 residues. V shed 5 bases and J shed 5 bases, with 12 bases lying between them. In DNA, the CDR3 is TGTGCCATCAGTCGCAGGGGAGGGGAGACCCAGTACTTC. Protein sequence: CAISRRGGETQYF.

The rearrangement links TRBV28 to TRBJ1-2, with 9 bases aligning to TRBD1. This CDR3 spans 14 amino acids. V gave up 4 bases and J gave up 8 bases; unmatched junction bases: 8. The V gene's germline CDR1 is MDHEN and CDR2 SYDVKM. The CDR3 spells CASSSPDRGRGYTF. The CDR3 DNA reads as TGTGCCAGCAGTTCCCCGGACAGGGGAAGGGGCTACACCTTC.

The count of this clone is one. The chain joins TRBV7-6 to TRBJ2-7; D possibly corresponds to TRBD1 (5 bases). The CDR3 has 15 residues. The V gene lost 1 base and the J gene lost 4 bases, with 14 bases spanning the gap. The germline V gene has CDR1 SGHVS and CDR2 FNYEAQ. CDR3 amino acids: CASSLGGGATYEQYF. The DNA of the CDR3 is TGTGCCAGCAGCTTAGGGGGTGGGGCCACTTACGAGCAGTACTTC.

The gene calls are TRBV5-6 and TRBJ1-6, with TRBD1 as a possible D gene (5 bases). Germline V gene data show CDR1 as SGHDT and CDR2 as YYEEEE. There are 16 residues in the CDR3. The ends were cut back, 1 base at V and 5 bases at J, with 13 bases in the middle. The CDR3: CASSLSRDFHNSPLHF. CDR3 coding DNA: TGTGCCAGCAGCTTGTCTAGGGACTTTCATAATTCACCCCTCCACTTT.